This entry describes one T cell receptor beta chain. Its antigen is unknown. Unrecorded immune exposure was likely among donors, who were nominally healthy when sampled. This sample is part of a study of cytomegalovirus exposure and HLA in healthy donors. Points from the study as a whole: Researchers catalogued over 150 TCR beta chains as cytomegalovirus-associated. In a later analysis, HLA-associated TCR beta chains were more clonally expanded than equally common others.

The PCR used 60 Vbeta and 13 Jbeta primers. Generated by immunoSEQ multiplex PCR, the TCRdb table keeps only in-frame clones and is missing some. The table lists 150,000 to 200,000 clones, less than 90% of them singletons. Germline V gives CDR1 MGHDK, CDR2 SYGVNS. The V gene lost 1 base and the J gene lost 4 bases, with 14 bases spanning the gap. The CDR3 consists of 16 residues. The sequenced material came from PBMCs. The gene calls are TRBV25-1 and TRBJ2-1; TRBD2 might be the D (6 bases). The receptor was derived from a boy between 10 and 17 years old in good health and CMV-seronegative. The CDR3 bases are TGTGCCAGCAGTGAATTATCACTAGCTTCATACAATGAGCAGTTCTTC. This sequence encodes CASSELSLASYNEQFF.